A selection of T cell receptor beta chains follows, all from one sample in a study of shared clonotypes between healthy human individuals. Using immunoSEQ multiplex PCR, the repertoire was profiled, and TCRdb retains in-frame clones only, with some absent. The table has around 1.6 million clones, roughly 98% seen once; the top ten hold 0.4% to 0.45%. Material for sequencing was naive CD4+ T cells sorted from blood. These receptors originate from a man aged 25 to 45 in good health. The CDR3 runs from the conserved cysteine through the conserved F or W. The D gene is left open where the match is weak. Expanded clones get a size class; other rows say once, few or many, or leave the size out.

>TRBD2|TRBV9|TRBJ2-1|-
CASSPSGAQLLSYNEQFF
TGTGCCAGCAGCCCCAGCGGGGCCCAACTACTCTCCTACAATGAGCAGTTCTTC
>-|TRBV2|TRBJ1-2|-
CASGLQRTNYGYTF
TGTGCCAGCGGATTACAGAGAACTAACTATGGCTACACCTTC
>-|TRBV7-6|TRBJ1-1|-
CASSLGTGPTEAFF
TGTGCCAGCAGCTTAGGAACAGGTCCAACTGAAGCTTTCTTT
>TRBD1|TRBV10-3|TRBJ2-3|-
CAIRKGQVGSFLTDTQYF
TGTGCCATCAGGAAGGGACAGGTGGGCAGCTTCCTAACAGATACGCAGTATTTT
>TRBD1|TRBV6-5|TRBJ1-4|-
CASSYSGTGDEKLFF
TGTGCCAGCAGCTACTCCGGGACAGGGGATGAAAAACTGTTTTTT
>-|TRBV25-1|TRBJ2-5|once
CASSSVEGPETQYF
TGTGCCAGCAGTTCGGTCGAGGGGCCAGAGACCCAGTACTTC
>-|TRBV5-1|TRBJ2-2|few
CASSFNTGELFF
TGCGCCAGCAGCTTTAACACCGGGGAGCTGTTTTTT
>-|TRBV15|TRBJ1-1|-
CATSRDLGDWAFF
TGTGCCACCAGCAGAGATCTTGGGGACTGGGCTTTCTTT
>-|TRBV28|TRBJ2-7|-
CASSVSGGSYEQYF
TGTGCCAGCAGTGTCTCCGGGGGTTCCTACGAGCAGTACTTC
>TRBD1|TRBV15|TRBJ1-1|-
CATSRKGLRGSLSEAFF
TGTGCCACCAGCAGAAAAGGGCTCAGGGGGTCTCTCTCTGAAGCTTTCTTT
>TRBD2|TRBV28|TRBJ2-1|-
CASTRLAGGHNEQFF
TGTGCCAGCACCCGACTAGCGGGAGGACACAATGAGCAGTTCTTC
>TRBD1|TRBV29-1|TRBJ2-3|-
CSVETPRPGQGARDTQYF
TGCAGCGTTGAGACTCCCCGACCGGGACAGGGGGCGAGAGATACGCAGTATTTT
>-|TRBV2|TRBJ1-4|-
CASSEGTSREKLFF
TGTGCCAGCAGTGAAGGGACGTCGAGGGAAAAACTGTTTTTT
>TRBD2|TRBV5-4|TRBJ2-1|-
CASSLDPRELFF
TGTGCCAGCAGCTTGGATCCGCGGGAGCTTTTCTTC
>TRBD2|TRBV27|TRBJ2-1|-
CASRPTGTSGNNEQFF
TGTGCCAGCAGACCAACCGGGACTAGCGGGAACAATGAGCAGTTCTTC
>-|TRBV6-1|TRBJ2-7|-
CASRKLPQPYEQYF
TGTGCCAGCAGGAAGCTTCCGCAGCCCTACGAGCAGTACTTC
>TRBD2|TRBV5-1|TRBJ2-5|-
CASSRLAGGPAIQETQYF
TGCGCCAGCAGCAGACTAGCGGGAGGGCCGGCAATCCAAGAGACCCAGTACTTC
>-|TRBV6-5|TRBJ2-3|-
CASKQADTQYF
TGTGCCAGCAAACAAGCGGATACGCAGTATTTT
>-|TRBV28|TRBJ1-5|-
CASSFATGANQPQHF
TGTGCCAGCAGTTTCGCGACAGGAGCAAATCAGCCCCAGCATTTT
>TRBD2|TRBV7-2|TRBJ2-7|-
CASSLWDLAGALSYEQYF
TGTGCCAGCAGCTTATGGGATCTAGCGGGCGCTTTGTCCTACGAGCAGTACTTC
>-|TRBV30|TRBJ1-4|-
CAWSSGTPRSLGEKLFF
TGTGCCTGGAGTTCCGGGACACCCCGGAGTTTGGGAGAAAAACTGTTTTTT
>TRBD1|TRBV29-1|TRBJ2-1|once
CSVTGTGSEQFF
TGCAGCGTTACCGGGACAGGGAGTGAGCAGTTCTTC
>-|TRBV9|TRBJ1-2|-
CASSPQLSGDWGYTF
TGTGCCAGCAGCCCCCAGTTAAGCGGGGATTGGGGCTACACCTTC
>TRBD1|TRBV5-1|TRBJ2-7|once
CASSSKPGQGSYEQYF
TGCGCCAGCAGCTCGAAGCCGGGACAGGGGTCCTACGAGCAGTACTTC
>-|TRBV6-4|TRBJ1-1|-
CASTSDRTHTEAFF
TGTGCCAGCACCTCAGACAGGACTCACACTGAAGCTTTCTTT
>-|TRBV5-5|TRBJ2-7|-
CASSFLGSASEQYF
TGTGCCAGCAGCTTTCTGGGATCGGCGTCCGAGCAGTACTTC
>-|TRBV4-3|TRBJ1-2|-
CASSQSARTNYGYTF
TGCGCCAGCAGCCAGAGCGCAAGGACCAACTATGGCTACACCTTC
>-|TRBV21-1|TRBJ2-1|-
CASSRGKVGQTPRNEQFF
TGTGCCAGCAGCAGAGGGAAGGTCGGGCAGACACCGAGAAATGAGCAGTTCTTC
>-|TRBV9|TRBJ2-2|-
CASSVDPGAMGGELFF
TGTGCCAGCAGCGTAGATCCAGGGGCTATGGGAGGGGAGCTGTTTTTT